The 21 T cell receptor beta chains below all came from one sample that was sequenced in a study of blood T cell repertoires in COVID-19. This table comes from immunoSEQ multiplex PCR, and its TCRdb copy is limited to in-frame clones, with some not included. This sample yields fewer than 85,000 clones, of which more than 80% are seen a single time; 15% to 20% belongs to the top ten. Material for sequencing was peripheral blood. Receptors were obtained from a woman aged 60-75 years with acute or convalescent COVID-19.

The V call is TRBV18, the J call TRBJ2-1; 9 bases align to TRBD1. The germline V gene has CDR1 KGHSH and CDR2 LQKENI. CDR3 size: 14 residues. Unmatched junction bases numbered 4, after V lost 1 base and J lost 9 bases. CDR3 nucleotides: TGTGCCAGCTCACCACGGACAGGGGTTGGTGAGCAGTTCTTC. It translates to CASSPRTGVGEQFF.

The rearrangement joins TRBV7-2 to TRBJ1-2; 10 bases match TRBD1. After removal of 1 base from V and 7 bases from J, the junction contained 9 bases not matched to a gene. The length of the CDR3 is 16 residues. The V gene's germline CDR1 is SGHTA and CDR2 FQGNSA. CDR3: CASSLDLGQGLGGYTF. CDR3 nucleotides: TGTGCCAGCAGCTTAGACCTGGGACAGGGGTTGGGTGGCTACACCTTC.

This clone is a singleton in its sample. The V call is TRBV7-2, the J call TRBJ2-3, with 11 nucleotides matching TRBD2. V shed 6 bases, J shed 2 bases, and the junction held 4 bases outside the gene matches. Germline lookup yields CDR1 SGHTA and CDR2 FQGNSA. CDR3 length: 15 residues. Written as DNA, the CDR3 is TGTGCCAGCAGGCCGGGACTAGCGGTCACAGATACGCAGTATTTT. It codes for CASRPGLAVTDTQYF. Full variable domain (missing parts from reference TRBV7-2 and TRBJ2-3): GAGVSQSPSNKVTEKGKDVELRCDPISGHTALYWYRQSLGQGLEFLIYFQGNSAPDKSGLPSDRFSAERTGGSVSTLTIQRTQQEDSAVYLCASRPGLAVTDTQYFGPGTRLTVL.

This rearrangement joins TRBV18 to TRBJ1-2; TRBD1 matches at 10 bases. Per the germline V gene, CDR1 is KGHSH and CDR2 is LQKENI. The junction had 11 bases not matched to a gene; V was cut back by 3 bases and J by 7 bases. CDR3 length: 16 residues. The CDR3 DNA reads TGTGCCAGCTCACCTGAAGAGACAGGGGGCTCCTCTGGCTACACCTTC. Protein sequence: CASSPEETGGSSGYTF.

This sequence joins TRBV10-3 and TRBJ1-2, with TRBD1 matching 8 bases. Germline loops: CDR1 ENHRY, CDR2 SYGVKD. The CDR3 length is 13 residues. J was trimmed by 6 bases and V by 1 base; bases with no gene match: 1. In nucleotides, the CDR3 is TGTGCCATCAGTGAGTTGACAGGGGATGGCTACACCTTC. This gives the protein CAISELTGDGYTF.

This clone appeared once. The chain carries TRBV24-1 and TRBJ1-2; 9 bases line up with TRBD1. The CDR3 covers 15 residues. Trimming removed 3 bases from V and 6 bases from J; junction bases left unmatched: 7. CDR1 is KGHDR, CDR2 SFDVKD, per germline. The CDR3 DNA is TGTGCCACCAGTGATACTCGGGACAGGGTTCATGGCTACACCTTC. Translating it yields CATSDTRDRVHGYTF.

The V call is TRBV27, the J call TRBJ2-2, with TRBD1 matching 10 bases. V dropped 4 bases and J dropped 0; count of bases not matched to a gene: 5. This CDR3 has 17 residues. The germline gives CDR1 MNHEY, CDR2 SMNVEV (reference sequence). The DNA of the CDR3 is TGTGCCAGCAGTTCCTTAGGACAGGGGGCGAACACCGGGGAGCTGTTTTTT. Amino acid sequence: CASSSLGQGANTGELFF.

This clone was picked up a small number of times. CDR3 DNA sequence: TGTGCCAGCTCACCAAGTGAGGAAAAACTGTTTTTT. It translates to CASSPSEEKLFF. The chain combines TRBV18 with TRBJ1-4, with D uncertain. V was shortened by 2 bases and J by 8 bases, with 6 bases between the two germline ends. Germline assignment: CDR1 KGHSH and CDR2 LQKENI. The CDR3 contains 12 residues.

The chain recombines TRBV27 with TRBJ1-2; 8 nucleotides line up with TRBD1. The germline gives CDR1 MNHEY, CDR2 SMNVEV (reference sequence). Trimming removed 6 bases from V and 4 bases from J; junction bases left unmatched: 7. The CDR3 is made up of 14 amino acids. CDR3 DNA: TGTGCCAGCAGCCCCTCCAGGGGGCCCTATGGCTACACCTTC. This codes for CASSPSRGPYGYTF.

The V gene is TRBV4-2, the J gene TRBJ1-2, with D possibly TRBD1 on 5 matching bases. Germline CDR1 reads LGHNA; CDR2 reads YNFKEQ. The germline V and J ends were trimmed by 1 base and 8 bases, with 17 bases remaining between them. CDR3 length equals 15 residues. The CDR3 nucleotides read TGTGCCAGCAGCCAAGGTGACAGCTCGGGTGTAGGCTACACCTTC. It yields the protein CASSQGDSSGVGYTF.

V and J are TRBV19 and TRBJ1-3; 7 nucleotides line up with TRBD1. V was clipped by 3 bases and J by 5 bases; unmatched bases: 4. There are 14 residues in the CDR3. Germline CDR1 and CDR2: LNHDA and SQIVND (reference sequence). CDR3 amino acids: CASSITTGRNTIYF. The CDR3 nucleotides are TGTGCCAGTAGTATTACGACAGGGAGAAACACCATATATTTT.

V is TRBV6-2 or TRBV6-3 and J is TRBJ2-7; a possible D gene is TRBD2 (6 bases). CDR1 MNHEY and CDR2 SVGEGT come from the germline V gene. The CDR3 runs 13 residues. V lost 4 bases to trimming and J lost 3 bases, with 10 bases between them. The CDR3 protein is CASSLGGVYEQYF. The DNA for the CDR3 is TGTGCCAGCAGTTTAGGAGGGGTCTACGAGCAGTACTTC.

The chain has TRBV2 and TRBJ1-1; D not certain. Trimming shortened V by 6 bases and J by 4 bases, and 12 bases separated the two germline ends. Germline CDR1 reads SNHLY; CDR2 reads FYNNEI. This CDR3 has 13 residues. The CDR3 sequence is CASRQDGSTEAFF. The CDR3 DNA follows: TGTGCCAGCAGGCAGGACGGGAGCACTGAAGCTTTCTTT.

This clone was seen just once. This rearrangement joins TRBV6-1 to TRBJ1-5; perhaps TRBD1 as D (5 bases). V gave up 3 bases and J gave up 2 bases, with 8 bases separating them. Germline V gene data show CDR1 as MNHNS and CDR2 as SASEGT. The CDR3 is 14 amino acids. CDR3 residues: CASSDREGNQPQHF. The CDR3 region has the DNA TGTGCCAGCAGTGACAGGGAGGGCAATCAGCCCCAGCATTTT.

This chain uses TRBV6-5 with TRBJ1-2; D gene unclear. This CDR3 comprises 12 residues. Germline assignment: CDR1 MNHEY and CDR2 SVGAGI. V lost 8 bases, J lost 4 bases, and 11 bases lay in between. Here the CDR3 DNA reads TGTGCCAGCCACGTGAACAGCTATGGCTACACCTTC. Translation gives CASHVNSYGYTF.

This chain uses TRBV30 with TRBJ1-4, with TRBD1 matching 7 bases. V shed 4 bases and J 2 bases; nucleotides not matched to a gene: 10. This CDR3 is built from 16 residues. Germline V CDR1 and CDR2: GTSNPN, SVGIG (reference sequence). DNA of the CDR3: TGTGCCTGGAATAAGCAGGGGGGTTACACTAATGAAAAACTGTTTTTT. Its protein is CAWNKQGGYTNEKLFF.

The chain couples TRBV7-2 to TRBJ1-6; D is uncertain. V was cut by 3 bases and J by 10 bases, with 10 bases left in between. CDR3 length: 13 amino acids. Germline-derived CDR1 and CDR2 are SGHTA and FQGNSA. The CDR3 reads CASSFGGESPLHF. The DNA of the CDR3 is TGTGCCAGCAGCTTTGGTGGGGAGTCACCCCTCCACTTT.

This chain connects TRBV30 to TRBJ1-3; 7 bases agree with TRBD1. The J segment lost 2 bases and the V segment lost 3 bases, leaving 7 bases of the junction unmatched. The CDR3 has 15 amino acids. Germline V CDR1 and CDR2: GTSNPN, SVGIG (reference sequence). For the CDR3, the DNA is TGTGCCTGGAGGAAGTCCGGGACAGCTGGAAACACCATATATTTT. This translates into CAWRKSGTAGNTIYF. The complete variable domain, with remaining parts taken from reference TRBV30 and TRBJ1-3, reads SQTIHQWPATLVQPVGSPLSLECTVEGTSNPNLYWYRQAAGRGLQLLFYSVGIGQISSEVPQNLSASRPQDRQFILSSKKLLLSDSGFYLCAWRKSGTAGNTIYFGEGSWLTVV.

This sequence joins TRBV19 and TRBJ1-1; 8 bases are shared with TRBD1. This CDR3 is built from 14 residues. CDR1 and CDR2 (germline): LNHDA, SQIVND (reference sequence). V trimming: 8 bases; J trimming: 0 bases; junction bases outside the gene matches: 5. CDR3 nucleotide sequence: TGTGCCAGTTTGGAGGACAGGGTGAACACTGAAGCTTTCTTT. It codes for CASLEDRVNTEAFF.

The chain is built from TRBV24-1 and TRBJ2-5; possibly TRBD1 for D (5 bases). Germline CDR1 reads KGHDR; CDR2 reads SFDVKD. Trimming cost V 7 bases and J 2 bases, with 13 bases left between them. There are 14 residues in the CDR3. The CDR3 region has the DNA TGTGCCACCAGCGTTTCAGGGAATCAAGAGACCCAGTACTTC. Its protein product is CATSVSGNQETQYF.

The rearrangement links TRBV7-8 to TRBJ2-1; 8 bases are shared with TRBD1. CDR1 is SGHVS and CDR2 is FQNEAQ in the germline V gene. J lost 4 bases, V lost 2 bases, and 7 bases had no gene match. The CDR3 spans 16 residues. Here the CDR3 DNA reads TGTGCCAGCAGCTTAAATTTCGGACAGGGATACAATGAGCAGTTCTTC. It specifies CASSLNFGQGYNEQFF.